This T cell receptor (beta chain) was sequenced during a study of Ad26.COV2.S vaccination and SARS-CoV-2 variants. The method was immunoSEQ multiplex PCR; TCRdb's version includes in-frame clones alone and lacks a portion of them. The sample lists a few hundred thousand clones; about 90% were seen once. Treatment meaning: about 20 received Ad26.COV2.S at low or high dose, single or two shots; about 5 received placebo; per-sample allocation not given. The samples date from day 63 after the first vaccine or placebo injection. Trimming stripped 1 base from V and 3 bases from J, with 11 bases between. This CDR3 region has 15 residues. Germline loops: CDR1 SGHNT, CDR2 YENEEA.

This sequence was found in a person between 18 and 60 years old who received the Ad26.COV2.S COVID-19 vaccine or a placebo. The chain combines TRBV11-3 with TRBJ2-3; D is perhaps TRBD1 or TRBD2 (5 bases each). Specimen: peripheral blood, collected in a trial of Ad26.COV2.S vaccine versus placebo. As DNA, the CDR3 is TGTGCCAGCAGCTTAGGAGGGGTTGAAACAGATACGCAGTATTTT. It codes for CASSLGGVETDTQYF.